The 15 T cell receptor beta chains given below trace back to one sample, sequenced in a study of regulatory T cells in long-lasting Graves disease. Arm-PCR of CDR3 regions with iRepertoire HTBI primers generated TCR beta libraries. MiXCR, run by TCRdb on the multiplex PCR reads, gives a single entry per CDR3 protein. The repertoire holds 350,000 to 500,000 distinct CDR3 sequences, with 15% to 20% as singletons. Stated time point: newly diagnosed GD, antithyroid drugs for less than 3 months. The TCR library used RNA extracted from PBMCs. These data were likewise used in another study, on T cells in Graves' hyperthyroidism and ophthalmopathy.

The sample in question was peripheral blood mononuclear cells (PBMCs), obtained at new diagnosis, from a patient treated with antithyroid drugs. These receptors all come from a young woman with Graves disease.

This clonotype came up many times. CDR3 DNA sequence: TGTGCCAGCAGCTTAACGGGGATTGCCTACGAGCAGTACTTC. This codes for CASSLTGIAYEQYF. The rearrangement links TRBV7-9 to TRBJ2-7, with D maybe TRBD2 (5 bases). The CDR3 is 14 amino acids. V was clipped by 2 bases and J by 2 bases, with 10 bases between them. Germline V gene sequence: CDR1 SEHNR, CDR2 FQNEAQ (reference sequence).

This clonotype was seen more than once but under ten times. The CDR3: CAVTKTGTGELFF. CDR3 DNA sequence: TGTGCCGTCACTAAGACAGGCACCGGGGAGCTGTTTTTT. The chain couples TRBV6-1 to TRBJ2-2; the D gene is possibly TRBD1 (6 bases). V lost 11 bases and J lost 4, with 14 bases in between. The germline gives CDR1 MNHNS, CDR2 SASEGT. The CDR3 is 13 residues long.

This chain joins TRBV3-1 and TRBJ1-2; 9 nucleotides match TRBD1. V dropped 3 bases and J dropped 3; count of bases not matched to a gene: 17. CDR1 is LGHDT and CDR2 is YNNKEL in the germline V gene (reference sequence). CDR3 length: 19 amino acids. CDR3 residues: CASSHQLLTTGGAYYGYTF. The CDR3 DNA reads TGTGCCAGCAGCCATCAACTTCTTACTACAGGGGGCGCGTACTATGGCTACACCTTC.

This clonotype was observed a single time. A much larger clone lies one base from this, so it may be a read error. The rearrangement uses TRBV18 and TRBJ2-1; D call uncertain. Germline assignment: CDR1 KGHSH and CDR2 LQKENI. V gave up 8 bases and J gave up 8 bases, with 16 bases separating them. This CDR3 is built from 13 residues. The CDR3 here is CASARPIVDEQFF. DNA of the CDR3: TGTGCCAGCGCACGCCCCATCGTGGATGAGCAGTTCTTC. Variable domain in full (rest from reference TRBV18 and TRBJ2-1): NAGVMQNPRHLVRRRGQEARLRCSPMKGHSHVYWYRQLPEEGLKFMVYLQKENIIDESGMPKERFSAEFPKEGPSILRIQQVVRGDSAAYFCASARPIVDEQFFGPGTRLTVL.

This clonotype was detected many times. This rearrangement joins TRBV3-1 to TRBJ2-5; 9 nucleotides align to TRBD1. Germline V gene sequence: CDR1 LGHDT, CDR2 YNNKEL (reference sequence). The CDR3 contains 14 residues. The V segment lost 1 base and the J segment 7 bases; nucleotides outside the gene matches: 4. The CDR3 loop is CASSQADRGSTQYF. In nucleotides, the CDR3 is TGTGCCAGCAGCCAAGCCGACAGGGGGTCGACCCAGTACTTC.

This clonotype was seen at least ten times. As DNA, the CDR3 is TGTGCCAGCAGCTTCCTAGCCGGGAGCTCAGATACGCAGTATTTT. Amino acids: CASSFLAGSSDTQYF. The gene calls are TRBV5-4 and TRBJ2-3, with a weak D call TRBD2 (6 bases). CDR1 SGHNT and CDR2 YYREEE come from the germline V gene (reference sequence). Trimming stripped 2 bases from V and 4 bases from J, with 14 bases between. There are 15 residues in the CDR3.

This clonotype showed up just a few times. This chain uses TRBV7-2 with TRBJ2-1; perhaps TRBD1 as D (6 bases). The end of the DNA is better explained by TRBJ2-7, so the J call may be wrong. The CDR3 is made up of 15 amino acids. The germline V gene has CDR1 SGHTA and CDR2 FQGNSA. The CDR3 here is CASSSSGTKDYEQYF. The CDR3 bases are TGTGCCAGCAGCTCCTCCGGGACAAAAGACTACGAGCAGTACTTC.

This clonotype was counted at least ten times. This chain's CDR3 is CASSFVHNQPQHF. The CDR3 bases are TGTGCCAGCAGTTTTGTTCATAATCAGCCCCAGCATTTT. The gene calls are TRBV27 and TRBJ1-5, with D uncertain. Germline loops: CDR1 MNHEY, CDR2 SMNVEV (reference sequence). V was pared by 3 bases and J by 4 bases, with 7 bases between. The CDR3 sequence is 13 residues long.

This clonotype was seen a handful of times. The V and J genes are TRBV28 and TRBJ2-7, with D perhaps TRBD1 (6 bases). Per germline, CDR1 MDHEN and CDR2 SYDVKM. The CDR3 runs 14 residues. Trimming left V 3 bases short and J 4 bases short, with 13 bases between. The CDR3 region is CASSFFGTHYEQYF. DNA of the CDR3: TGTGCCAGCAGTTTTTTCGGGACACATTACGAGCAGTACTTC.

This clonotype showed up many times. The chain carries TRBV6-5 and TRBJ1-5, with 10 bases that match TRBD1. V was clipped by 2 bases and J by 0 bases; unmatched bases: 4. CDR3 length equals 17 residues. Germline-derived CDR1 and CDR2 are MNHEY and SVGAGI. The CDR3 DNA reads TGTGCCAGCAGTTACGGAGGGACAGGGGCTAGCAATCAGCCCCAGCATTTT. Its protein product is CASSYGGTGASNQPQHF.

This clonotype was found a few times. This chain links TRBV7-9 with TRBJ2-5; weak D call: TRBD2 (6 bases). From germline, CDR1 is SEHNR and CDR2 FQNEAQ (reference sequence). V gave up 7 bases and J gave up 5 bases, with 11 bases separating them. The CDR3 runs 12 residues. In DNA, the CDR3 is TGTGCCAGCATCTCGGAGGGGGAGACCCAGTACTTC. It yields the protein CASISEGETQYF.

This clonotype was recorded a few times. The chain employs TRBV20-1 and TRBJ1-5; no clear D. Trimming removed 2 bases from V and 1 base from J, with 3 bases in between. CDR1 DFQATT and CDR2 SNEGSKA come from the germline V gene (reference sequence). There are 12 residues in the CDR3. The CDR3 loop is CSARHSNQPQHF. CDR3 in DNA: TGCAGTGCTAGACACAGCAATCAGCCCCAGCATTTT.

The genes are TRBV6-5 and TRBJ2-3, with 14 bases lining up with TRBD2. V was clipped by 2 bases and J by 5 bases; unmatched bases: 6. The CDR3 has 17 residues. Germline V lookup: CDR1 MNHEY, CDR2 SVGAGI. This chain's CDR3 is CASSYAGTSGGRDTQYF. CDR3 sequence (DNA): TGTGCCAGCAGTTACGCCGGGACTAGCGGGGGCCGAGATACGCAGTATTTT.

The chain joins TRBV24-1 to TRBJ2-5; no clear D. The CDR3 sequence is 13 residues long. V shed 7 bases and J shed 5 bases, with 13 bases lying between them. Germline V gene data show CDR1 as KGHDR and CDR2 as SFDVKD. For the CDR3, the DNA is TGTGCCACCAGCCAAGGGCTGGTGGAGACCCAGTACTTC. It is translated as CATSQGLVETQYF.

This clonotype was seen more than once but under ten times. The V call is TRBV6-1, the J call TRBJ2-1; 13 bases map to TRBD2. The junction had 7 bases not matched to a gene; V was cut back by 7 bases and J by 4 bases. This CDR3 is built from 16 residues. Per the germline V gene, CDR1 is MNHNS and CDR2 is SASEGT. The CDR3, as DNA: TGTGCCAGCATCGAGGGACTAGCGGGATCATACAATGAGCAGTTCTTC. Amino acids: CASIEGLAGSYNEQFF.